This record covers a single TCR beta chain. Its specific antigen is unknown. Base quality data are lacking; no much larger clone is found one base away. The CDR3 measures 16 amino acids from cysteine to phenylalanine. CDR3 DNA only is kept here, 48 bases in frame from base 1. CDR1 and CDR2 (LGHDT, YNNKEL) derive from the germline V gene (reference sequence). V lost 1 base and J lost 1 base, and the count of bases not matched to a germline gene is 4. The sample comes from a study of human T cells and chemical hapten exposure (dated by TCRdb to the early 2020s). At the level of the whole study: For sensitization, 2% DPC in acetone was applied to a 2 cm by 2 cm area of upper inner arm skin. Throughout the approximately 23-week study period, patients were also given weekly therapeutic DPC doses on the scalp. Patch testing was performed on the upper back with Finn chambers containing 0.01% DPC, and the patch tests were scored after 6 days according to International Contact Dermatitis Research Group standards. Alopecia areata with under or over 50% scalp involvement, alopecia totalis and alopecia universalis were represented in the patient cohort, which was mostly female. Libraries were pooled for sequencing, and variation in per-sample TCR yields was attributed mainly to small differences in library volumes within the pool. Peripheral blood TCR repertoire changes were tracked in vivo in alopecia patients during primary and secondary sensitization to the hapten diphenylcyclopropenone (DPC). Blood samples were taken from patients before sensitization (week 0) and at 2, 6 and about 24 weeks after DPC sensitization. Approximately 28 alopecia patients provided blood for TCR sequencing at one to four time points (pre-sensitization, 2, 6 and 24 weeks). Broad study findings and their caveats: No change with DPC sensitization was found in the number of TCRs above 1 in 1000 frequency, and no evidence of global repertoire structure alterations was found. Because all patients had alopecia, a presumed autoimmune disease, the immune response of the patients might differ from that of healthy individuals. The number of PT1 expanded TCRs positively correlated with patch test score, significant at thresholds 8, 16 and 32 but not 4. After repeated subsampling, the strength of the expansion versus patch-test correlation and the threshold at which it became significant changed. Compared with pre-sensitization or healthy control sets, expanded TCRs formed significantly more large CDR3 similarity clusters, which is consistent with antigen-driven responses.

The intended sense of this specimen's time point label: patch test 1, 2 weeks after DPC sensitization. Read against the paper, the sample's treatment or condition label means: therapeutic diphenylcyclopropenone sensitization with weekly scalp DPC. Blood at each patch-test visit was drawn before the patch test was applied. Patients were considered eligible if aged 18 to 70, diagnosed with alopecia and deemed suitable for DPC therapy, and patients were excluded if pregnant. Unfractionated whole blood was collected in Tempus Blood RNA tubes, and total RNA was extracted from that blood. The library relied on RACE. The sample was run on a NextSeq 500. During library preparation, unique molecular identifiers were attached to individual cDNA molecules so that TCRs could be counted quantitatively and reproducibly. Both TCR alpha and TCR beta chains were sequenced from each blood RNA sample. For the original study's pipeline: Samples had a median of roughly 100,000 TCRs, with a range from 23,224 to 690,600. The Decombinator software suite was used to annotate V, J and CDR3 in the TCR reads. For the PS versus PT1 abundance plots, all samples were subsampled to the same number of TCRs (28,000). Expanded TCRs were defined as absent before sensitization and observed at least eight times at the 2-week time point. TCRdb redid the processing of the public reads, applying fastp at Q25 and MiXCR, and retained in-frame beta chains. Rows matching on CDR3 protein sequence are summarized as one entry with the most common DNA and genes. TCRdb, not the authors, supplied the V and J calls. The sample table records under 200,000 distinct CDR3 sequences; roughly 15% of these occur just once. The top ten hold 1.5% to 2% of the sample.

The sequencing here drew on whole blood, taken in connection with sensitization to the hapten diphenylcyclopropenone (DPC). The TCR was taken from a woman aged 25 to 39 with alopecia areata. Some clones in this sample may be carry-over from other donors' samples. The rearranged segments are TRBV3-1 and TRBJ2-3; the junction holds 8 bases that match TRBD1. The DNA sequence follows: TGTGCCAGCAGCCAAGCCCAGGGGGCAGGCACAGATACGCAGTATTTT. This gives the protein CASSQAQGAGTDTQYF.